This T cell receptor (beta chain) was recorded in a study of T cell responses to AZD1222 COVID-19 vaccine. Overall study results and limits: Repertoires were obtained solely post-peak T cell response. Nearly half of spike-specific TCRs reportedly target unmutated variant regions. Seropositivity was recorded at baseline in only 6 or 7 AZD1222 recipients.

This clone was counted once. The antigen remains unidentified. The germline V and J ends were trimmed by 5 bases and 2 bases, with 15 bases remaining between them. From germline, CDR1 is SGHVS and CDR2 FQNEAQ. The CDR3 totals 15 residues. It was second doses at about 4 or about 12 weeks that were pooled. Profiled with immunoSEQ multiplex PCR; TCRdb holds only in-frame clones, not every one. The sample gives some 73,000 clones, nearly 90% of which show up once; over 7.5% is in the top ten. Sequenced material: peripheral blood, taken 28 days after the second AZD1222 dose. V and J are TRBV7-8 and TRBJ2-5; weak D call: TRBD1 (6 bases). This receptor was identified in an adult who received the AZD1222 COVID-19 vaccine. CDR3 sequence (DNA): TGTGCCAGCAGCCCTAAAACAGGGATTCAAGAGACCCAGTACTTC. Translating gives CASSPKTGIQETQYF.